The 7 T cell receptor beta chains below were found in one sample sequenced in a study of blood T cell repertoires in COVID-19. Assay: immunoSEQ multiplex PCR; the TCRdb copy retains only in-frame clones and omits some. The sample includes about 360,000 clones, about four fifths of them seen just once. The specimen sequenced was peripheral blood. Receptor source: a human donor with acute or convalescent COVID-19. The donor label of this sample is uncertain.

In this sample, this clone turned up a few times. The chain recombines TRBV6-5 with TRBJ2-7, with D possibly matching TRBD1 (6 bases). Trimming pared 7 bases from V and 2 bases from J, leaving 12 bases between. This CDR3 has 13 residues. CDR1 and CDR2 (germline): MNHEY, SVGAGI. The CDR3 here is CASNTGNTYEQYF. The CDR3 region has the DNA TGTGCCAGCAACACAGGGAATACCTACGAGCAGTACTTC.

The CDR3 sequence is CASTPIVGGNYGYTF. For the CDR3, the DNA is TGTGCCAGCACCCCTATCGTCGGGGGTAACTATGGCTACACCTTC. The chain recombines TRBV6-5 with TRBJ1-2; D perhaps matches TRBD1 (5 bases). This CDR3 spans 15 amino acids. The germline V gene encodes CDR1 MNHEY and CDR2 SVGAGI. Trimming removed 7 bases at V and 1 base at J, with 16 bases between.

The rearrangement uses TRBV18 and TRBJ1-1; D remains ambiguous. Per the germline V gene, CDR1 is KGHSH and CDR2 is LQKENI. CDR3 length: 11 amino acids. V was cut by 3 bases and J by 11 bases, with 10 bases left in between. The CDR3 bases are TGTGCCAGCTCACCTTGGGGAGTCGCTTTCTTT. Translated, it gives CASSPWGVAFF.

The chain couples TRBV30 to TRBJ2-5, with a weak D call TRBD2 (6 bases). CDR1 is GTSNPN and CDR2 is SVGIG in the germline V gene (reference sequence). This CDR3 is built from 15 residues. Trimming pared 1 base from V and 5 bases from J, leaving 17 bases between. CDR3: CAWSGKGLNGETQYF. In nucleotides, the CDR3 is TGTGCCTGGAGTGGGAAGGGACTGAATGGGGAGACCCAGTACTTC.

The V and J genes are TRBV6-5 and TRBJ1-6; D ambiguous. Trimming cost V 0 bases and J 7 bases, with 10 bases left between them. CDR1 and CDR2 (germline): MNHEY, SVGAGI. The length of the CDR3 is 15 residues. The CDR3 reads CASSYSRQFNSPLHF. CDR3 nucleotides: TGTGCCAGCAGTTACTCGAGACAATTCAATTCACCCCTCCACTTT.

The V gene is TRBV5-1, the J gene TRBJ2-1; TRBD2 aligns across 7 bases. J was trimmed by 6 bases and V by 0 bases; bases with no gene match: 9. Germline V gene lookup returns CDR1 SGHRS and CDR2 YFSETQ. This CDR3 comprises 16 residues. CDR3 DNA: TGCGCCAGCAGCTTGGCCAGCGGGGTTTATTTCAATGAGCAGTTCTTC. It encodes CASSLASGVYFNEQFF.

The chain recombines TRBV4-2 with TRBJ2-3; D gene unclear. CDR1 is LGHNA and CDR2 is YNFKEQ in the germline V gene. This CDR3 region has 15 residues. With 1 base removed from V and 0 bases from J, the gap between germline ends came to 8 bases. CDR3 loop: CASSQASTSTDTQYF. In DNA, the CDR3 is TGTGCCAGCAGCCAAGCATCCACTAGCACAGATACGCAGTATTTT.